Below are 6 T cell receptor beta chains sequenced from a single sample in a study of CD8 T cells in ankylosing spondylitis. TCRdb recomputed calls from the 5' RACE reads with MiXCR, one row per CDR3 protein. This sample has about 250,000 distinct CDR3 sequences, with approximately 30% found just once. Input material: blood, either unsorted or a sorted T cell fraction (not recorded which). These receptors were collected from a male donor with ankylosing spondylitis or in good health (not recorded which).

This clonotype is a singleton in its sample. The gene calls are TRBV20-1 and TRBJ1-5; D remains ambiguous. Per the germline V gene, CDR1 is DFQATT and CDR2 is SNEGSKA (reference sequence). The CDR3 loop spans 18 amino acids. V lost 5 bases and J lost 2, with 25 bases in between. The CDR3 nucleotides are TGCAGTGCTGGAAGGACCGCTTTCGGCTTAGCCGGCAATCAGCCCCAGCATTTT. Its translation: CSAGRTAFGLAGNQPQHF.

The chain employs TRBV10-3 and TRBJ1-1; D gene unclear. CDR3 length: 12 residues. Trimming shortened V by 3 bases and J by 2 bases, and 4 bases separated the two germline ends. CDR1 and CDR2 from the germline V gene are ENHRY and SYGVKD. The CDR3 DNA reads as TGTGCCATCAGTGATAGAAACACTGAAGCTTTCTTT. Protein product: CAISDRNTEAFF.

This clonotype has a handful of counts. The V gene is TRBV20-1, the J gene TRBJ2-7, with 7 bases fitting TRBD1. Germline CDR1 DFQATT, CDR2 SNEGSKA (reference sequence). The J segment lost 0 bases and the V segment lost 5 bases, leaving 19 bases of the junction unmatched. The CDR3 runs 18 residues. The CDR3 nucleotides read TGCAGTGCTCCAGATCGAGGACCAGGGGGAATAATCTCCTACGAGCAGTACTTC. Its translation: CSAPDRGPGGIISYEQYF.

This clonotype has only a few counts. The genes are TRBV29-1 and TRBJ1-6; D remains ambiguous. The CDR3 spans 16 residues. Trimming shortened V by 4 bases and J by 0 bases, and 13 bases separated the two germline ends. In germline, CDR1 is SQVTM, CDR2 ANQGSEA. The CDR3 region has the DNA TGCAGCGTTGCTACCGGCTCCAGCTCCTATAATTCACCCCTCCACTTT. The encoded protein is CSVATGSSSYNSPLHF.

The chain carries TRBV4-1 and TRBJ2-1; tentatively, D is TRBD2 (6 bases). Germline CDR1 and CDR2: MGHRA and YSYEKL. The V end lost 5 bases, the J end lost 2 bases, and 16 bases lay between the germline ends. The CDR3 runs 16 residues. As DNA, the CDR3 is TGCGCCAGCAGCGACACCGGGACGGGGGCCTACAATGAGCAGTTCTTC. This encodes CASSDTGTGAYNEQFF.

This clonotype turned up a few times. CDR3 loop: CSVSGATDTQYF. In DNA form, the CDR3 reads TGCAGCGTTTCCGGGGCCACAGATACGCAGTATTTT. J is TRBJ2-3 and V is TRBV29-1, with D perhaps TRBD1 or TRBD2 (5 bases each). The germline V and J ends were trimmed by 5 bases and 2 bases, with 8 bases remaining between them. CDR1 is SQVTM, CDR2 ANQGSEA, per germline. The CDR3 consists of 12 residues.